Listed below are T cell receptor beta chains from one sample, sequenced in a study of cytomegalovirus exposure and HLA in healthy donors. Clones were read by immunoSEQ multiplex PCR, and TCRdb kept only the in-frame ones, dropping some. The sample has some 150,000 clones, 80% seen once; the top ten hold around 2.4%. Sample: PBMCs. The receptors originated from a middle-aged man in good health and CMV-seronegative. Both conserved end residues are part of each CDR3. Fields, in order: J gene, D gene, V gene, clone size, CDR3 protein, CDR3 DNA. The D gene is left open where the match is weak. Clone size, where shown, is once, few, many, or a class for clones that have expanded.

j_gene: TRBJ2-7; d_gene: TRBD1; v_gene: TRBV25-1; abundance: -; CDR3aa: CASSGTGNYEQYF; CDR3nt: TGTGCCAGCAGTGGGACAGGCAATTACGAGCAGTACTTC
j_gene: TRBJ2-6; d_gene: -; v_gene: TRBV29-1; abundance: -; CDR3aa: CSVARRLTSGANVLTF; CDR3nt: TGCAGCGTTGCTAGGCGACTGACCTCTGGGGCCAACGTCCTGACTTTC
j_gene: TRBJ1-5; d_gene: -; v_gene: TRBV2; abundance: -; CDR3aa: CASTPQLNQPQHF; CDR3nt: TGTGCCAGCACCCCACAGCTAAATCAGCCCCAGCATTTT
j_gene: TRBJ1-2; d_gene: -; v_gene: TRBV5-4; abundance: -; CDR3aa: CASSLAQTTDSLNYGYTF; CDR3nt: TGTGCCAGCAGCTTGGCTCAGACGACTGATTCTCTTAACTATGGCTACACCTTC
j_gene: TRBJ2-4; d_gene: -; v_gene: TRBV4-1; abundance: -; CDR3aa: CASSQDGRGNIQYF; CDR3nt: TGCGCCAGCAGCCAAGATGGCAGGGGAAACATTCAGTACTTC
j_gene: TRBJ2-3; d_gene: TRBD2; v_gene: TRBV11-2; abundance: -; CDR3aa: CASSPPGLLSTDTQYF; CDR3nt: TGTGCCAGCAGCCCCCCGGGACTACTTAGCACAGATACGCAGTATTTT
j_gene: TRBJ1-3; d_gene: -; v_gene: TRBV6-5; abundance: -; CDR3aa: CASSYLSGNTIYF; CDR3nt: TGTGCCAGCAGTTACCTCTCTGGAAACACCATATATTTT
j_gene: TRBJ1-3; d_gene: -; v_gene: TRBV25-1; abundance: -; CDR3aa: CASSASGAGNTIYF; CDR3nt: TGTGCCAGCAGTGCTAGCGGGGCGGGAAACACCATATATTTT
j_gene: TRBJ1-2; d_gene: -; v_gene: TRBV30; abundance: -; CDR3aa: CAGKQGSGNYGYTF; CDR3nt: TGTGCCGGGAAACAGGGATCGGGAAACTATGGCTACACCTTC
j_gene: TRBJ1-1; d_gene: -; v_gene: TRBV6-1; abundance: once; CDR3aa: CASSVFIGEGAEAFF; CDR3nt: TGTGCCAGCAGTGTTTTTATCGGGGAGGGGGCTGAAGCTTTCTTT
j_gene: TRBJ1-1; d_gene: -; v_gene: TRBV5-1; abundance: once; CDR3aa: CASSSGTNTEAFF; CDR3nt: TGCGCCAGCAGCTCAGGGACAAACACTGAAGCTTTCTTT
j_gene: TRBJ1-1; d_gene: TRBD1; v_gene: TRBV19; abundance: -; CDR3aa: CASTKARQGNTEAFF; CDR3nt: TGTGCCAGTACCAAGGCCAGACAGGGAAACACTGAAGCTTTCTTT
j_gene: TRBJ2-3; d_gene: TRBD2; v_gene: TRBV2; abundance: -; CDR3aa: CASRTGGTDTQYF; CDR3nt: TGTGCCAGCAGGACGGGGGGGACAGATACGCAGTATTTT